A selection of T cell receptor beta chains follows, all from one sample in a study of cytomegalovirus exposure and HLA in healthy donors. Generated by immunoSEQ multiplex PCR, the TCRdb table keeps only in-frame clones and is missing some. This sample has 150,000 to 200,000 clones, with 65% to 85% found just once. The source material was PBMCs. These receptors were taken from a male donor in good health and CMV-seropositive. Both conserved end residues are part of each CDR3. D genes are given only for firm matches. Clone sizes are given selectively: once, few, many, or a class where the clone is expanded.

DNA | CDR3 | V | size | J | D
TGTGCCAGCAGCCCCGGTCTAGCGGGGCCCTACGAGCAGTACTTC | CASSPGLAGPYEQYF | TRBV7-9 | . | TRBJ2-7 | TRBD2
TGTGCCAGCAGAGCGGTCCGTGATCAGCCCCAGCATTTT | CASRAVRDQPQHF | TRBV28 | . | TRBJ1-5 | .
TGTGCCAGCAGAAACAGTGCAACTAATGAAAAACTGTTTTTT | CASRNSATNEKLFF | TRBV6-5 | . | TRBJ1-4 | .
TGTGCCAGCGGAGAGACAGGGTTGCAGACCCAGTACTTC | CASGETGLQTQYF | TRBV2 | . | TRBJ2-5 | TRBD1
TGTGCCAGTAGATTTGGGGGGAGCTCTGGGGCCAACGTCCTGACTTTC | CASRFGGSSGANVLTF | TRBV19 | once | TRBJ2-6 | .
TGTGCCAGCGTGTCGCCGGCAGGGCGGCACAATGAGCAGTTCTTC | CASVSPAGRHNEQFF | TRBV7-9 | . | TRBJ2-1 | .
TGTGCCAGCAGTCACAGGGGAAACTTCGGAAACACCATATATTTT | CASSHRGNFGNTIYF | TRBV6-5 | . | TRBJ1-3 | TRBD1
TGTGCCAGCAGCGGCCGGACAGACGAACAAGAGACCCAGTACTTC | CASSGRTDEQETQYF | TRBV13 | . | TRBJ2-5 | .
TGTGCCAGCTCCCAGGGGGGAACTGAAGCTTTCTTT | CASSQGGTEAFF | TRBV18 | . | TRBJ1-1 | TRBD1
TGTGCCAGCAGCCCTTCGAGTGGTCAGGGCGAGCAGTACTTC | CASSPSSGQGEQYF | TRBV9 | . | TRBJ2-7 | .
TGTGCCAGCAGTTACGGTCTAGCGGGAGGCTGGGATGAGCAGTTCTTC | CASSYGLAGGWDEQFF | TRBV6-6 | . | TRBJ2-1 | TRBD2
TGTGCCAGCAGTGGGTCGGGACAGGCCAACAATCAGCCCCAGCATTTT | CASSGSGQANNQPQHF | TRBV6-1 | once | TRBJ1-5 | TRBD1
TGCGCCAGCAGCCAAGATTGGGGACAGGGGTATGAAAAACTGTTTTTT | CASSQDWGQGYEKLFF | TRBV4-3 | once | TRBJ1-4 | TRBD1
TGTGCCAGCAGCATTTCTTCTAGCGCCTACGAGCAGTACTTC | CASSISSSAYEQYF | TRBV9 | . | TRBJ2-7 | .
TGTGCCAGCAGTGAATCCCCCCACTATAATTCACCCCTCCACTTT | CASSESPHYNSPLHF | TRBV6-1 | . | TRBJ1-6 | .
TGTGCCAGCGCCCAACAGTGGGCTAGCGGGAGTGGGGAGCAGTTCTTC | CASAQQWASGSGEQFF | TRBV18 | . | TRBJ2-1 | TRBD2
TGCGCCAGCAGCCAACGCGGGAGGCCCACCACGAACACCGGGGAGCTGTTTTTT | CASSQRGRPTTNTGELFF | TRBV4-3 | . | TRBJ2-2 | TRBD2
TGTGCCTGGACAAGGGGCTATGGCTACACCTTC | CAWTRGYGYTF | TRBV30 | once | TRBJ1-2 | .
TGCAGCGTCGGTCGCGGGGTGGGCAACGAGCAGTACTTC | CSVGRGVGNEQYF | TRBV29-1 | . | TRBJ2-7 | .
TGTGCCAGTACGGGGCTAGCGGGAGGGAGAGGCGGGGAGCTGTTTTTT | CASTGLAGGRGGELFF | TRBV19 | . | TRBJ2-2 | TRBD2
TGTGCCAGCTCACCAACTAGTCCCGGGGAGCTGTTTTTT | CASSPTSPGELFF | TRBV18 | . | TRBJ2-2 | .
TGTGCCAGCAGGGGTACTGACAGGGGAATCACTGAAGCTTTCTTT | CASRGTDRGITEAFF | TRBV6-1 | . | TRBJ1-1 | TRBD1
TGTGCCAGCAGCGGGCGGACAGGGGGGAACACCGGGGAGCTGTTTTTT | CASSGRTGGNTGELFF | TRBV9 | . | TRBJ2-2 | TRBD1
TGTGCCAGCAGCTTAGGGGGCTCGCTCAATGAGCAGTTCTTC | CASSLGGSLNEQFF | TRBV7-8 | few | TRBJ2-1 | .
TGTGCCAGCAGCGAGACAGGGACACTCGGCTACACCTTC | CASSETGTLGYTF | TRBV6-1 | . | TRBJ1-2 | TRBD1
TGCAGCGTCGACAGGGGGATGATCGGCTACACCTTC | CSVDRGMIGYTF | TRBV29-1 | . | TRBJ1-2 | TRBD1
TGTGCCAGCACCCGAACAGGGGGCAGCACAGATACGCAGTATTTT | CASTRTGGSTDTQYF | TRBV27 | . | TRBJ2-3 | TRBD1
TGCAGCGTTGTCGCTAGCGGGGTCTACGAGCAGTACTTC | CSVVASGVYEQYF | TRBV29-1 | . | TRBJ2-7 | TRBD2
TGTGCCAGCAGCTTAGTCCTGGCGGGAGGGCCGTACGAGCAGTACTTC | CASSLVLAGGPYEQYF | TRBV7-9 | . | TRBJ2-7 | TRBD2
TGTGCCAGCTCACCACCTCGCGGACAGGGACTAGCGGGAGAGGCCGGGGAGCTGTTTTTT | CASSPPRGQGLAGEAGELFF | TRBV18 | few | TRBJ2-2 | TRBD2
TGTGCCAGCAGTGCCGACAGGGCTAACTATGGCTACACCTTC | CASSADRANYGYTF | TRBV2 | once | TRBJ1-2 | TRBD1
TGCGCCAGCCTTCTGACTAGCGGAGCATACAATGAGCAGTTCTTC | CASLLTSGAYNEQFF | TRBV5-1 | . | TRBJ2-1 | TRBD2
TGTGCCAGCAGTTACCGGGATCTTCGAGACAATGAGCAGTTCTTC | CASSYRDLRDNEQFF | TRBV6-5 | . | TRBJ2-1 | .
TGCGCCAGCAGCTTGGCGGCAGGGGTCAGGGAACTGTTTTTT | CASSLAAGVRELFF | TRBV5-1 | . | TRBJ1-4 | .
TGTGCCAGCAGCTTATCAGGCTATGGCTACACCTTC | CASSLSGYGYTF | TRBV7-9 | . | TRBJ1-2 | .
TGTGCCAGCAGTGAAGGAGATACCCCAGATACGCAGTATTTT | CASSEGDTPDTQYF | TRBV2 | . | TRBJ2-3 | .